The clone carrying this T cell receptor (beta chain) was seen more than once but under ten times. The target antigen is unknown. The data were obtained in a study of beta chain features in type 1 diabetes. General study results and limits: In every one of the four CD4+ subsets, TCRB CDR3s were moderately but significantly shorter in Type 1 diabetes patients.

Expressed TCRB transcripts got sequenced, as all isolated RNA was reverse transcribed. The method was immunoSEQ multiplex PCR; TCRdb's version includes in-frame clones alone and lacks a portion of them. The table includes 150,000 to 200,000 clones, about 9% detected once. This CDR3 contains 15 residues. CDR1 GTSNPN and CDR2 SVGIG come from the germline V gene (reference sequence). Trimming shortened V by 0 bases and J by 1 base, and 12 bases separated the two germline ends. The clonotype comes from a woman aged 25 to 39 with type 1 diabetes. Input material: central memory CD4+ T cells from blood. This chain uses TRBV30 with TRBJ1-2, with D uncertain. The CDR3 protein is CAWSVRFQDNYGYTF. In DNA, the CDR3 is TGTGCCTGGAGTGTACGGTTCCAGGATAACTATGGCTACACCTTC. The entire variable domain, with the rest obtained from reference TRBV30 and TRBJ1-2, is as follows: SQTIHQWPATLVQPVGSPLSLECTVEGTSNPNLYWYRQAAGRGLQLLFYSVGIGQISSEVPQNLSASRPQDRQFILSSKKLLLSDSGFYLCAWSVRFQDNYGYTFGSGTRLTVV.